Included here is one T cell receptor beta chain sequence, with context. No antigen is known for it. These data originate in a study of T cells in Graves' hyperthyroidism and ophthalmopathy. RNA transcripts provided the source from which TCR beta CDR3 regions were amplified. Initially, a first-round RT-PCR of the TCR CDR3 employed the HTBI primer set. Via MiXCR, TCRdb re-called the multiplex PCR reads, giving one row per CDR3 protein. The sample carries a few hundred thousand distinct CDR3 sequences, 15% to 18% recorded once. The CDR3 spans 15 residues. V gave up 6 bases and J gave up 9 bases; unmatched junction bases: 13. The germline V gene encodes CDR1 LNHDA and CDR2 SQIVND (reference sequence). Broader study findings: A model using 13 V-J features told ophthalmopathy apart from stable hyperthyroidism.

The study enrolled patients aged 18 to 65 with newly diagnosed hyperthyroidism of under 2 months' duration. For the diagnoses, clinical symptoms, serum thyroxine and TRAb, thyroid ultrasound and orbital computed tomography were used. This sample holds PBMCs from around 9.9 ml fresh peripheral blood. Sequences were obtained from blood. The rearrangement links TRBV19 to TRBJ2-1; 8 nucleotides match TRBD2. This clonotype was obtained from a woman aged 30 to 39 with Graves' hyperthyroidism. The CDR3 sequence is CASRPLLGLGSEQFF. CDR3 in DNA: TGTGCCAGTAGGCCACTACTGGGACTAGGTAGTGAGCAGTTCTTC.